The sample holds many counts of the clone carrying this T cell receptor beta chain. The data stem from a study of regulatory T cells in long-lasting Graves disease. Germline V CDR1 and CDR2: SNHLY, FYNNEI. This CDR3 has 11 residues. Deletions cut 6 bases from V and 3 bases from J, with 6 bases between. Time point reported: newly diagnosed GD, antithyroid drugs for less than 3 months. Researchers made the TCR library from RNA that was extracted from PBMCs. Construction of TCR beta libraries relied on iRepertoire HTBI primers and on Arm-PCR targeting CDR3 regions. TCRdb re-derived calls from the multiplex PCR reads in MiXCR, one entry per CDR3 protein. Of hundreds of thousands of distinct CDR3 sequences in the sample, 15% to 20% were seen once. The same data also contributed to another study, on T cells in Graves' hyperthyroidism and ophthalmopathy.

Source: peripheral blood mononuclear cells (PBMCs), taken at new diagnosis, from a patient treated with antithyroid drugs. The rearrangement links TRBV2 to TRBJ2-7; D remains ambiguous. This TCR was recovered from a man aged 35 to 55 with Graves disease. As DNA, the CDR3 is TGTGCCAGCAGGGCTGTCTACGAGCAGTACTTC. It specifies CASRAVYEQYF.